These T cell receptor beta chains were read from a single sample in a study of shared clonotypes between healthy human individuals. Assay: immunoSEQ multiplex PCR; the TCRdb copy retains only in-frame clones and omits some. The sample consists of about 2 million clones, approximately 94% of them appearing once. Material for sequencing was naive CD8+ T cells sorted from blood. Every receptor here comes from a man aged 18 to 35 in good health. CDR3s include the opening cysteine and the closing phenylalanine or tryptophan. Each record gives: clone size, J gene, V gene, D gene, CDR3 protein, CDR3 DNA. The D gene is left open where the match is weak. Where a row states a size, it is once, few, many or the class of an expanded clone; other rows omit it.

>once|TRBJ1-4|TRBV19|TRBD1
CASSPTGDATNEKLFF
TGTGCCAGTAGCCCAACAGGGGATGCAACTAATGAAAAACTGTTTTTT
>.|TRBJ1-2|TRBV10-3|TRBD1
CAISESPGQVHNYGYTF
TGTGCCATCAGTGAGTCGCCGGGACAGGTACATAACTATGGCTACACCTTC
>.|TRBJ2-7|TRBV7-9|.
CASSLGQIYEQYF
TGTGCCAGCAGCCTCGGACAGATCTACGAGCAGTACTTC
>.|TRBJ2-5|TRBV7-9|.
CASSLRTVQETQYF
TGTGCCAGCAGCTTGCGGACTGTACAAGAGACCCAGTACTTC
>.|TRBJ2-7|TRBV7-6|.
CASSLGDSYEQYF
TGTGCCAGCAGCTTAGGTGACAGTTACGAGCAGTACTTC
>.|TRBJ1-4|TRBV30|.
CAWDGPNEKLFF
TGTGCCTGGGACGGCCCAAATGAAAAACTGTTTTTT
>.|TRBJ2-7|TRBV2|.
CASTYRADRLEQYF
TGTGCCAGCACTTACAGGGCAGATCGTTTAGAGCAGTACTTC
>.|TRBJ2-7|TRBV4-3|TRBD1
CASSQGTGGAYEQYF
TGCGCCAGCAGCCAAGGGACAGGGGGCGCTTACGAGCAGTACTTC
>.|TRBJ2-7|TRBV2|.
CASAFGGLSPTYEQYF
TGTGCCAGCGCGTTTGGGGGACTCAGTCCGACCTACGAGCAGTACTTC
>.|TRBJ1-5|TRBV6-1|.
CASSGSGWEGNQPQHF
TGTGCCAGCAGTGGGTCAGGGTGGGAGGGCAATCAGCCCCAGCATTTT
>.|TRBJ1-3|TRBV11-2|.
CASSLGRTSGNTIYF
TGTGCCAGCAGCTTAGGGCGGACCTCGGGAAACACCATATATTTT
>.|TRBJ2-7|TRBV19|.
CASSYSGSSYEQYF
TGTGCCAGTAGTTATTCTGGAAGCTCCTACGAGCAGTACTTC
>.|TRBJ2-1|TRBV7-8|TRBD2
CASIAGGAGSYNEQFF
TGTGCCAGCATCGCCGGGGGGGCGGGTTCCTACAATGAGCAGTTCTTC
>.|TRBJ2-1|TRBV7-9|TRBD2
CASGLAFYNEQFF
TGTGCCAGCGGACTAGCGTTCTACAATGAGCAGTTCTTC
>once|TRBJ1-2|TRBV7-9|TRBD1
CASSSFTTGNYGYTF
TGTGCCAGCAGCTCATTCACGACAGGGAACTATGGCTACACCTTC
>.|TRBJ1-1|TRBV7-9|TRBD1
CASSSGTGGGRTEAFF
TGTGCCAGCAGCTCGGGGACAGGGGGCGGGAGAACTGAAGCTTTCTTT
>.|TRBJ1-2|TRBV29-1|TRBD1
CSVSRDREDYGYTF
TGCAGCGTGAGCCGGGACAGGGAAGACTATGGCTACACCTTC
>.|TRBJ2-3|TRBV5-1|TRBD2
CASSLLAGGTDTQYF
TGCGCCAGCAGCTTGTTAGCGGGAGGGACAGATACGCAGTATTTT
>once|TRBJ2-5|TRBV18|.
CASSPPWGEKAETQYF
TGTGCCAGCTCACCACCGTGGGGGGAGAAAGCAGAGACCCAGTACTTC
>.|TRBJ2-2|TRBV5-6|TRBD2
CASSFGTSGTTGELFF
TGTGCCAGCAGCTTCGGGACTAGCGGGACGACCGGGGAGCTGTTTTTT
>.|TRBJ1-2|TRBV5-6|TRBD1
CASSPGQGDGYTF
TGTGCCAGCAGCCCGGGACAGGGAGATGGCTACACCTTC
>once|TRBJ2-1|TRBV28|.
CASSPFDEQFF
TGTGCCAGCAGTCCTTTTGATGAGCAGTTCTTC
>.|TRBJ1-1|TRBV7-9|.
CASSLRLSEAFF
TGTGCCAGCAGCTTAAGGCTCAGTGAAGCTTTCTTT